The 3 T cell receptor beta chains in this list originate from one sample, sequenced in a study of T-cell memory formation after mild COVID-19. TCRdb redid the calling of the 5' RACE reads with MiXCR, one entry per CDR3 protein. The repertoire holds under 200,000 distinct CDR3 sequences, with over 10% as singletons. Specimen: PBMCs or a T cell subset sorted from them (not recorded which). The receptor source for this set is a man younger than 35 who had mild COVID-19 (a few samples of this study predate the infection). Cell type and time point are not known.

The V call is TRBV4-1, the J call TRBJ1-1; maybe TRBD1 (5 bases). Germline-derived CDR1 and CDR2 are MGHRA and YSYEKL. The CDR3 runs to 13 residues. The V gene lost 2 bases and the J gene lost 9 bases, with 13 bases spanning the gap. The CDR3 loop reads CASSQRGEVKAFF. As DNA, the CDR3 is TGCGCCAGCAGCCAAAGAGGGGAGGTGAAAGCTTTCTTT.

This clonotype was seen many times. The V call is TRBV24-1, the J call TRBJ2-3, with D perhaps given as TRBD1 or TRBD2 (6 bases each). CDR3 length: 12 residues. Trimming removed 9 bases from V and 2 bases from J, with 8 bases in between. In germline, CDR1 is KGHDR, CDR2 SFDVKD. CDR3 bases: TGTGCCACCGGGGGGCTCACAGATACGCAGTATTTT. It translates to CATGGLTDTQYF.

This clonotype came up a few times. V gene TRBV5-6 combines with J gene TRBJ2-2; D is unresolved. The CDR3 consists of 14 residues. From germline, CDR1 is SGHDT and CDR2 YYEEEE. V lost 0 bases, J lost 4 bases, and 7 bases lay in between. The CDR3 region is CASSLGRPTGELFF. DNA of the CDR3: TGTGCCAGCAGCTTGGGCAGGCCCACCGGGGAGCTGTTTTTT. The full variable domain, in which reference TRBV5-6 and TRBJ2-2 provide the parts outside the CDR3, is DAGVTQSPTHLIKTRGQQVTLRCSPKSGHDTVSWYQQALGQGPQFIFQYYEEEERQRGNFPDRFSGHQFPNYSSELNVNALLLGDSALYLCASSLGRPTGELFFGEGSRLTVL.